This TCR beta chain was captured in a study of T cells in Graves' hyperthyroidism and ophthalmopathy (dated by TCRdb to about 2019). For context, the study as a whole: Peripheral blood samples were taken at initial diagnosis, before any treatment was given. In six Graves' hyperthyroidism patients, the study also compared T-cell repertoires from thyroid tissue with T-cell repertoires from blood. The approximately 98 discovery patients were randomly divided into training and test sets at a 7:3 ratio. The paper describes TCR Vbeta CDR3 sequencing of 120 to 150 peripheral blood samples, made up of under 50 ophthalmopathy patients, 70 to 75 hyperthyroidism patients and roughly 17 progressor patients. Following sampling, methimazole starting at 30 mg daily was given to hyperthyroidism patients, and high-dose intravenous methylprednisolone was given to ophthalmopathy patients. To identify distinguishing TCR V-J signatures, a discovery cohort of roughly 100 patients was used, comprising 43 with Graves' ophthalmopathy and 55 to 65 with stable Graves' hyperthyroidism. Prospective prediction of ophthalmopathy was tested in an independent validation cohort of fewer than 20 hyperthyroidism patients and 17 patients who later progressed to ophthalmopathy.

This clonotype was recorded many times. The specificity of this receptor is unknown. Nothing much larger sits one base from this clone, and base qualities are not available. Hyperthyroidism patients were newly diagnosed, had a disease duration of under 2 months, and were aged 18 to 65 years. Any patient with an uncontrolled infection, another autoimmune disease, pregnancy or lactation was excluded. Clinical symptoms, serum thyroxine and TRAb, thyroid ultrasound, and orbital computed tomography formed the basis for the diagnoses. Blood from progressor patients was collected at the time of first diagnosis with hyperthyroidism, before any ophthalmopathy symptoms had appeared. PBMCs were separated from 10 ml of fresh peripheral blood using Ficoll-Paque density gradient centrifugation. Progressor patients were first diagnosed with Graves' hyperthyroidism and then developed ophthalmopathy during follow-up. Total RNA was extracted using Trizol reagent, and RNA quality was assessed on an Agilent 2100 Bioanalyzer.

From the cysteine up to the phenylalanine, the CDR3 has a length of 14 residues. Of all the DNA, just the CDR3 is kept, 42 bases in frame from base 1. V is reduced by 6 bases and J by 3 bases, leaving a spacing of 14 bases between them. As encoded in the germline V gene, CDR1 is SGHTA while CDR2 is FQGNSA. Study-wide findings and limitations: In validation, the model predicted progression to ophthalmopathy with approximately 70% sensitivity and 72% to 85% specificity, a median of 6.5 months before onset. Blood samples also contained most of the expanded thyroid clonotypes (frequency above 0.001), which suggests that blood repertoires may reflect thyroid immune responses. No statistical method was used to fix the sample size in advance, and group allocation was not hidden from the investigators. In cross-validation, a model built on a 13 V-J signature told ophthalmopathy apart from stable hyperthyroidism with approximately 90% sensitivity and roughly 83% specificity, and in testing the same model reached 80%/75%.

TCR beta CDR3 regions were amplified from RNA transcripts. The first round of RT-PCR for the TCR CDR3 was performed with the HTBI primer set and the Qiagen OneStep RT-PCR kit. Libraries were constructed in a second round of multiplex PCR, after which size selection and purification were performed. Libraries were sequenced paired-end with 100 bp reads on an Illumina HiSeq2000. Processing in the source paper ran as follows. Raw data were processed with SOAPnuke, discarding reads with adapters, uncalled bases, mean Phred below 15, or no exact constant-primer or identifier match. High-quality paired reads were merged with COPE v1.2.5, and unique nucleotide sequences were defined as clonotypes. MiTCR v1.1 was used to align clonotypes to the IMGT TRBV, TRBD and TRBJ reference segments. The analysis included only V-J combinations with a frequency above 0.0001, which together covered 99% to 99.2% of the repertoires. The TCS score was defined as the ratio of F50 (clonal expansion) to E x V (chaos), calculated using BLOSUM62-based TCRdist between CDR3 peptides within each V-J. Welch's t-statistics and random forest reduced fewer than 550 V-J features to 10 to 15, which were used in a naive Bayes classifier (R e1071). TCRdb applied fastp at Q25 and MiXCR to the public reads, then kept only in-frame beta chains. Entries are consolidated by CDR3 protein sequence, retaining the most common genes and DNA. What appears here as the V and J calls and clone size reflects TCRdb's work, not the paper's. In this sample the table shows 280,000 or so distinct CDR3 sequences, 25% of which occur a single time. In total, the top ten clones hold more than 25% of the sample.

Sequencing input: blood. In this chain, TRBV7-2 is recombined with TRBJ1-1; TRBD1 is a weak D gene call, 5 bases matching. This TCR was sampled from a middle-aged man with Graves' hyperthyroidism that later progressed to Graves' ophthalmopathy. The CDR3 reads CASSLDSGYTEAFF. DNA sequence: TGTGCCAGCAGTCTCGACAGTGGGTACACTGAAGCTTTCTTT.